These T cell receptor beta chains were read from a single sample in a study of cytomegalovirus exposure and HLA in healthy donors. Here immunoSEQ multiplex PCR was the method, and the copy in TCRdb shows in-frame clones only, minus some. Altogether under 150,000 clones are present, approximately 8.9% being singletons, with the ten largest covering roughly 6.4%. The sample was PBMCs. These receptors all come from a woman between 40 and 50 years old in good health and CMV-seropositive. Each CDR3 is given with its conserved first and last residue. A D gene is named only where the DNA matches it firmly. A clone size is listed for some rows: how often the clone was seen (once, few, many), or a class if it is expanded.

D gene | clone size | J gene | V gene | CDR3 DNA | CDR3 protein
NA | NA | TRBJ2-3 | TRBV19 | TGTGCCAGTAGGGCCGCGGGCGGGGGCACAGATACGCAGTATTTT | CASRAAGGGTDTQYF
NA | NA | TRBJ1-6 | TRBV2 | TGTGCCAGCAGAGACCCAGGCTTCCCACCCCTCCACTTT | CASRDPGFPPLHF
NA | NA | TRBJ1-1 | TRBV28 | TGTGCCAGCAGTGTTCCTGTCGGGGACACTGAAGCTTTCTTT | CASSVPVGDTEAFF
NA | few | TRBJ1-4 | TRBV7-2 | TGTGCCAGCAGCTTAGGCAGGGATACCACAACTAATGAAAAACTGTTTTTT | CASSLGRDTTTNEKLFF
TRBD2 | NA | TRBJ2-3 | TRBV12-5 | TGTGCTAGTGGTTTAATGGGTTCGGGAGGAGATACGCAGTATTTT | CASGLMGSGGDTQYF
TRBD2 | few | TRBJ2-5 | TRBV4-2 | TGTGCCAGCAGCCAAGATGGTCGTCGGCTAGCGGGGGGAAGGCAAGAGACCCAGTACTTC | CASSQDGRRLAGGRQETQYF
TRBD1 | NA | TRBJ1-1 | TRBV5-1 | TGCGCCAGCAGCTTGGACAGGGGGCTGACTGAAGCTTTCTTT | CASSLDRGLTEAFF
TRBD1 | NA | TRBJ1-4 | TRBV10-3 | TGTGCCATCAGGGGACAGGGGAGTGATGAAAAACTGTTTTTT | CAIRGQGSDEKLFF
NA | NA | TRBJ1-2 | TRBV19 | TGTGCCAGTAGACAAGCTGGGGGCAGGGGACTACATGGCTACACCTTC | CASRQAGGRGLHGYTF
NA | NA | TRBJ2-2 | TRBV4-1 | TGCGCCAGCAGGGGCGACACCGGGGAGCTGTTTTTT | CASRGDTGELFF
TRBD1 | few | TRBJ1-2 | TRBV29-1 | TGCAGCGTTCTGACAGGGGTCGTATATGGCTACACCTTC | CSVLTGVVYGYTF
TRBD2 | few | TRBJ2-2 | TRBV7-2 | TGTGCCAGCAGCTCCTTTGCGGGCGGGGGGGTCACCGGGGAGCTGTTTTTT | CASSSFAGGGVTGELFF